One sample yielded the 15 T cell receptor beta chains listed below, sequenced in a study of beta chain features in type 1 diabetes. The study reverse transcribed the entire isolated RNA, so it sequenced expressed TCRB transcripts. The method was immunoSEQ multiplex PCR; TCRdb's version includes in-frame clones alone and lacks a portion of them. Counted here are 500,000 to 850,000 clones, over 12% occurring once; the ten biggest clones make up just under 0.04%. No antigens are known for them. Study conclusions and caveats: Shortening of TCRB CDR3s, moderate but significant, appeared in all four CD4+ subsets of Type 1 diabetes patients.

The sample comprised naive CD4+ T cells from blood. All receptors derive from a man younger than 35 with type 1 diabetes.

J is TRBJ2-5 and V is TRBV5-1; D is unresolved. The CDR3 sequence is 13 residues long. V was clipped by 4 bases and J by 0 bases, with 7 bases between them. Looked up from germline, CDR1 is SGHRS and CDR2 is YFSETQ. The CDR3: CASSLTHQETQYF. The CDR3 coding sequence is TGCGCCAGCAGCCTGACACACCAAGAGACCCAGTACTTC.

The genes are TRBV18 and TRBJ2-7, with D tentatively TRBD1 or TRBD2 (5 bases each). The germline gives CDR1 KGHSH, CDR2 LQKENI. Deletions cut 5 bases from V and 6 bases from J, with 14 bases between. The CDR3 has 13 residues. The CDR3 is CASSFPGTREQYF. The CDR3 nucleotides are TGTGCCAGCTCATTCCCGGGGACGCGCGAGCAGTACTTC.

There are a few counts of this clone. The rearrangement uses TRBV9 and TRBJ2-2, with D possibly TRBD2 on 6 matching bases. Trimming cost V 4 bases and J 1 base, with 17 bases left between them. This CDR3 comprises 17 residues. Germline-derived CDR1 and CDR2 are SGDLS and YYNGEE. DNA of the CDR3: TGTGCCAGCAGCCCTTCCACTCGGGGGATGAACACCGGGGAGCTGTTTTTT. Translation gives CASSPSTRGMNTGELFF.

The chain couples TRBV5-1 to TRBJ2-7, with D possibly TRBD2 on 5 matching bases. Germline assignment: CDR1 SGHRS and CDR2 YFSETQ. This CDR3 comprises 17 residues. With 0 bases removed from V and 0 bases from J, the gap between germline ends came to 16 bases. CDR3 loop: CASSLGSQRILSYEQYF. CDR3 in DNA: TGCGCCAGCAGCTTGGGGTCCCAGCGGATCCTCTCCTACGAGCAGTACTTC.

V and J are TRBV28 and TRBJ2-2, with a tentative D call TRBD2 (6 bases). This CDR3 has 15 amino acids. The V gene lost 5 bases and the J gene lost 4 bases, with 14 bases spanning the gap. Per the germline V gene, CDR1 is MDHEN and CDR2 is SYDVKM. The CDR3 bases are TGTGCCAGCAGTCCCTGGAGGGGCGGCACCGGGGAGCTGTTTTTT. The encoded protein is CASSPWRGGTGELFF.

This clone was seen only a few times. The V and J genes are TRBV19 and TRBJ1-6, with TRBD1 identical over 8 bases. In germline, CDR1 is LNHDA, CDR2 SQIVND (reference sequence). V lost 11 bases and J lost 4; bases outside the gene matches: 13. The CDR3 totals 16 residues. The CDR3 DNA follows: TGTGCCTCCCAGGACAGGGAAGGGCCGTATAATTCACCCCTCCACTTT. Its translation: CASQDREGPYNSPLHF.

A few counts support this clone. The gene calls are TRBV30 and TRBJ2-1; 9 bases fit TRBD1. Germline CDR1 and CDR2: GTSNPN and SVGIG (reference sequence). CDR3 length: 13 amino acids. The V and J ends lost 5 bases and 1 base, in that order; junction bases with no gene match: 0. CDR3 bases: TGTGCCTGGGGGACAGGGTCCTACAATGAGCAGTTCTTC. Its translation is CAWGTGSYNEQFF.

This clone came up a few times. This chain uses TRBV29-1 with TRBJ2-1; D is uncertain. The V and J ends lost 4 bases and 4 bases respectively, with 8 bases between them. Germline V gene data show CDR1 as SQVTM and CDR2 as ANQGSEA. The CDR3 contains 12 residues. The CDR3 protein is CSVVLDYNEQFF. In nucleotides, the CDR3 is TGCAGCGTTGTACTTGATTACAATGAGCAGTTCTTC.

The chain joins TRBV7-3 to TRBJ2-5; no firm D call. Germline V gene lookup returns CDR1 SGHTA and CDR2 FQGTGA. This CDR3 comprises 13 residues. V dropped 4 bases and J dropped 5 bases, with 11 bases sitting between them. CDR3 nucleotide sequence: TGTGCCAGCAGCTCGCGGCCTGGGGAGACCCAGTACTTC. Translation gives CASSSRPGETQYF.

This clone was observed a handful of times. This rearrangement joins TRBV20-1 to TRBJ2-5; D is undetermined. The V end lost 6 bases, the J end lost 5 bases, and 10 bases lay between the germline ends. The CDR3 has 11 amino acids. In germline, CDR1 is DFQATT, CDR2 SNEGSKA (reference sequence). CDR3 bases: TGCAGTGCCTTTGGGTTTGAGACCCAGTACTTC. As protein: CSAFGFETQYF.

As concerns this clone: Other DNA sequences in the same sample also yield this CDR3. The V gene is TRBV29-1, the J gene TRBJ1-1, with TRBD1 as a possible D gene (5 bases). Trimming removed 4 bases at V and 1 base at J, with 7 bases between. The CDR3 loop spans 12 amino acids. The germline CDR1 and CDR2 sequences are SQVTM and ANQGSEA. The CDR3 region has the DNA TGCAGCGTTGCCCAGGGGAACACTGAAGCTTTCTTT. It specifies CSVAQGNTEAFF.

The chain employs TRBV2 and TRBJ1-2; maybe TRBD1 (5 bases). Trimming cost V 2 bases and J 1 base, with 17 bases left between them. From germline, CDR1 is SNHLY and CDR2 FYNNEI. The CDR3 is 17 residues long. The CDR3 DNA follows: TGTGCCAGCAGTGAAAGGCCTAGGGGCCTACTTAACTATGGCTACACCTTC. The encoded protein is CASSERPRGLLNYGYTF.

This sequence joins TRBV9 and TRBJ1-1; TRBD1 agrees at 9 bases. V was pared by 2 bases and J by 7 bases, with 9 bases of the junction left unmatched. CDR3 length equals 15 residues. The V gene's germline CDR1 is SGDLS and CDR2 YYNGEE. This CDR3 reads CASSVTGGAEGEAFF. In DNA form, the CDR3 reads TGTGCCAGCAGCGTTACAGGGGGCGCTGAGGGTGAAGCTTTCTTT.

The rearrangement uses TRBV2 and TRBJ2-2; perhaps TRBD2 as D (5 bases). V shed 3 bases and J shed 7 bases, with 15 bases lying between them. This CDR3 has 15 residues. Per germline, CDR1 SNHLY and CDR2 FYNNEI. The CDR3 DNA follows: TGTGCCAGCAGTGAGCAGAGTCCAGGAGGCGGGGAGCTGTTTTTT. Translating it yields CASSEQSPGGGELFF.

The CDR3 region is CARSNRYEQYF. The CDR3 DNA follows: TGTGCTCGTTCGAACAGGTACGAGCAGTACTTC. This chain joins TRBV30 and TRBJ2-7; TRBD1 is a possible D gene (5 bases). Germline loops: CDR1 GTSNPN, CDR2 SVGIG (reference sequence). The CDR3 length is 11 residues. Full variable domain (remainder filled in from reference TRBV30 and TRBJ2-7): SQTIHQWPATLVQPVGSPLSLECTVEGTSNPNLYWYRQAAGRGLQLLFYSVGIGQISSEVPQNLSASRPQDRQFILSSKKLLLSDSGFYLCARSNRYEQYFGPGTRLTVT.